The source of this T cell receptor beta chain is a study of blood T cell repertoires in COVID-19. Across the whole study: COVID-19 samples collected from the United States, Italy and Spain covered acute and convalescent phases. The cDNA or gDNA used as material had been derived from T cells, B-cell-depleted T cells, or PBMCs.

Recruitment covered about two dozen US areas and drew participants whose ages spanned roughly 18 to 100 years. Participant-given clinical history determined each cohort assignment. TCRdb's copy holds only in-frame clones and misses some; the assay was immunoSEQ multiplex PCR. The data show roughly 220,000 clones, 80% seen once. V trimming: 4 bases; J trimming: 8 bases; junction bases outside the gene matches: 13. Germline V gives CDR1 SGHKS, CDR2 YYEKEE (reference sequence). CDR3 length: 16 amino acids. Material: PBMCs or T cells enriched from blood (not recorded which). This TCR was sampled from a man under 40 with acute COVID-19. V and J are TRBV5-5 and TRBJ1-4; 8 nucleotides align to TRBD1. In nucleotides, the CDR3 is TGTGCCAGCAGCCCGGAACAGGGGGGGTCTGGGGAAAAACTGTTTTTT. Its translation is CASSPEQGGSGEKLFF.